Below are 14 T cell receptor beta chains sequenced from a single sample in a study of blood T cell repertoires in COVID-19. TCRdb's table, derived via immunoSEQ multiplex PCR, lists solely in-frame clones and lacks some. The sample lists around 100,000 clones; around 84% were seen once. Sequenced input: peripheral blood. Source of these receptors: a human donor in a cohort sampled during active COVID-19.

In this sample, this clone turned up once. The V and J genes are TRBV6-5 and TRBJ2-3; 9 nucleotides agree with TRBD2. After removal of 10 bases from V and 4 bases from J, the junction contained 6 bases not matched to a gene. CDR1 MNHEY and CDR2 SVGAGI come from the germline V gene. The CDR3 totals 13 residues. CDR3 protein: CATSSGASDTQYF. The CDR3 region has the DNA TGTGCCACCTCTAGCGGGGCGTCAGATACGCAGTATTTT.

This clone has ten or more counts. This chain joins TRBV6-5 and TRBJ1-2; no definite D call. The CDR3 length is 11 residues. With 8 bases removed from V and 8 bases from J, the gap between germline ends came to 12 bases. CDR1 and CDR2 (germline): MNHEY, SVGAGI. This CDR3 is CASQITRGYTF. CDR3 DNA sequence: TGTGCCAGCCAAATTACGCGCGGCTACACCTTC.

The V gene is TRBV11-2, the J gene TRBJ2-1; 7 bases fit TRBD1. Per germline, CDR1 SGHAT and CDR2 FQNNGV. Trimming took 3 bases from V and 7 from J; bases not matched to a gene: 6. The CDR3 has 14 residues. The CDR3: CASSFQPTGNEQFF. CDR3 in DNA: TGTGCCAGCAGCTTCCAACCGACAGGGAATGAGCAGTTCTTC.

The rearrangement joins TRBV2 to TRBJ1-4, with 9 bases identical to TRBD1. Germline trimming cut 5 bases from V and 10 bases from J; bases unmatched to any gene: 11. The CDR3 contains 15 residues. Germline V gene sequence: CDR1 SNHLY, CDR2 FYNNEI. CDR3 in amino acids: CASSFTGGEGGKLFF. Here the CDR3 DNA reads TGTGCCAGCAGTTTCACAGGGGGCGAGGGAGGAAAACTGTTTTTT.

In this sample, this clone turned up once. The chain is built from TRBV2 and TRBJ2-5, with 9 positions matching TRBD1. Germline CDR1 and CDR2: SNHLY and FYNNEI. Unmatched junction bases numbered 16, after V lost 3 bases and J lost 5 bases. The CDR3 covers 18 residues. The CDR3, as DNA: TGTGCCAGCAGTGAGAAGTGGGACAGGGAGGCAGGTCGGGAGACCCAGTACTTC. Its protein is CASSEKWDREAGRETQYF.

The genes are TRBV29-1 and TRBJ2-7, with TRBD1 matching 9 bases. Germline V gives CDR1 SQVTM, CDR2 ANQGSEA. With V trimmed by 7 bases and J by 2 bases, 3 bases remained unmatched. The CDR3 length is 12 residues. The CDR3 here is CSAGTGPYEQYF. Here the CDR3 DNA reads TGCAGCGCGGGGACAGGGCCCTACGAGCAGTACTTC.

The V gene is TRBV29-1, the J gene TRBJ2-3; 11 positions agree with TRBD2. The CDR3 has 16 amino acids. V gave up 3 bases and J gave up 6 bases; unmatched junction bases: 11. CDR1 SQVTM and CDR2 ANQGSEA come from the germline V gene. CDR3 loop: CSVDRVVAGGRDTQYF. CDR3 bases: TGCAGCGTTGATAGGGTGGTAGCGGGGGGGCGGGATACGCAGTATTTT.

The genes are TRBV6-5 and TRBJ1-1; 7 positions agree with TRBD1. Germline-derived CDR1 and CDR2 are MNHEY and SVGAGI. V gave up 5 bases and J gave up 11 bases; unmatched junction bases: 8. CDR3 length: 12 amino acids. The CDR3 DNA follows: TGTGCCAGCAGTCCGGGACAGATGTTTGCTTTCTTT. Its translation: CASSPGQMFAFF.

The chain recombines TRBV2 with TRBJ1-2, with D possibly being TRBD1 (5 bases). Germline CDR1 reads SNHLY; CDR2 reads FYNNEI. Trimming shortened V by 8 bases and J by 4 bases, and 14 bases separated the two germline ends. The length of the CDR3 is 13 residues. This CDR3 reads CASSGALTYGYTF. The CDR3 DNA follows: TGTGCCAGCTCTGGGGCGTTGACCTATGGCTACACCTTC.

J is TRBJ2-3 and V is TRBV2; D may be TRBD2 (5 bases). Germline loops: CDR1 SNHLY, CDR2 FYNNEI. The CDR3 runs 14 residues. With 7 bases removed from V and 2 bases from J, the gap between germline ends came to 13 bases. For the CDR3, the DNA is TGTGCCAGCACTCCGAGGGCCCTCACAGATACGCAGTATTTT. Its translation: CASTPRALTDTQYF.

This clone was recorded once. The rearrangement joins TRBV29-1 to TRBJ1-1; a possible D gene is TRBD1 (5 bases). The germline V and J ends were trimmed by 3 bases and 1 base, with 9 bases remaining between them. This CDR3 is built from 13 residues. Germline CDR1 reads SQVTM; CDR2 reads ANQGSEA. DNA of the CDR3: TGCAGCGTTGAGGTCGGGGGGAACACTGAAGCTTTCTTT. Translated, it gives CSVEVGGNTEAFF. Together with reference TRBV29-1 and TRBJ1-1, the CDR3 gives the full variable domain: SAVISQKPSRDICQRGTSLTIQCQVDSQVTMMFWYRQQPGQSLTLIATANQGSEATYESGFVIDKFPISRPNLTFSTLTVSNMSPEDSSIYLCSVEVGGNTEAFFGQGTRLTVV.

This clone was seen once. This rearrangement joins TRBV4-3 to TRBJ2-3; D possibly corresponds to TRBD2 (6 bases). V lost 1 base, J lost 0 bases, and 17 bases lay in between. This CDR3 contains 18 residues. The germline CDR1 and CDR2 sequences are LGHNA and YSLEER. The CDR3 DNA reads TGCGCCAGCAGCCAAGGGGCCCGGGCTAGCGTCAGCACAGATACGCAGTATTTT. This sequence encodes CASSQGARASVSTDTQYF.

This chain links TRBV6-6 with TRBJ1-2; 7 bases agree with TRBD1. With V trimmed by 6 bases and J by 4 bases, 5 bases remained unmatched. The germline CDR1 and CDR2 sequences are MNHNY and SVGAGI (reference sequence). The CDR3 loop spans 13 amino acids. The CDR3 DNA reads TGTGCCAGCAGGGGGGACAGCTTCTATGGCTACACCTTC. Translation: CASRGDSFYGYTF.

The CDR3 protein is CASSSTGGYSEAFF. In nucleotides, the CDR3 is TGTGCCAGCAGCTCTACAGGGGGCTATAGTGAAGCTTTCTTT. The chain carries TRBV5-6 and TRBJ1-1; 9 nucleotides match TRBD1. V gave up 3 bases and J gave up 7 bases; unmatched junction bases: 7. CDR1 SGHDT and CDR2 YYEEEE come from the germline V gene. The CDR3 sequence is 14 residues long.